This TCR beta chain came from a study of a mutant IDH1 vaccine in newly diagnosed glioma. Study overall: Sex distribution of treated patients was about 62% male and about 38% female; mean age was around 40 years.

Only in-frame clones appear in the TCRdb table, and some are missing; sequencing was by immunoSEQ multiplex PCR. The sample includes around 82,000 clones, over 70% of them seen just once. As to time point: baseline, week 1 (first vaccination visit). Treatment indicated: pre-vaccination baseline after standard-of-care therapy. The source was PBMCs, collected from a glioma patient treated with radiotherapy, temozolomide or both. This TCR derives from a man in his forties with glioma. Some clones in this sample may be carry-over from other donors' samples.

DNA for the CDR3: TGTGCCAGCAGCGTAAGCCAGGGGCGCACAGATACGCAGTATTTT. It encodes CASSVSQGRTDTQYF. The chain couples TRBV9 to TRBJ2-3; maybe TRBD1 (6 bases). Germline CDR1 and CDR2: SGDLS and YYNGEE. This CDR3 is built from 15 residues. With 1 base removed from V and 1 base from J, the gap between germline ends came to 10 bases.